This TCR beta chain originates from a study of cytomegalovirus exposure and HLA in healthy donors. PCR amplification relied on 60 Vbeta primers (plus 13 Jbeta primers). Only in-frame clones appear in the TCRdb table, and some are missing; sequencing was by immunoSEQ multiplex PCR. The table shows under 200,000 clones, with approximately 82% occurring only once. Study observations and caveats: The listing of 150 to 200 TCR beta chains classed them as cytomegalovirus-associated.

In regard to this clone: Its specificity is unknown.

In germline, CDR1 is SGHRS, CDR2 YFSETQ. CDR3 length equals 13 residues. V shed 4 bases and J shed 7 bases, with 14 bases lying between them. Sample: PBMCs. This receptor was identified in a male donor in good health and CMV-seropositive. The gene calls are TRBV5-1 and TRBJ1-1; a weak D match, TRBD1 (5 bases). DNA for the CDR3: TGCGCCAGCAGCCTCGGCGGGACGGGTGAAGCTTTCTTT. Its translation: CASSLGGTGEAFF.